This TCR beta chain was recovered during a study of blood T cell repertoires in COVID-19 (dated by TCRdb to about 2020). For context, the study as a whole: The collaborator samples originated in the United States, Italy and Spain and spanned the acute and convalescent phases of COVID-19. The samples were drawn from two sources: the first 160 participants of the ongoing ImmuneRACE study, and 1,200 or so subjects contributed by 6 global collaborators. Sample metadata almost always included a de-identified subject ID, COVID-19 status, age in years and sex. The material from the prospective study consisted of cDNA or gDNA derived from T cells, B-cell-depleted T cells, or PBMCs. Deeply sampled blood TCRbeta repertoires from subjects exposed to, actively infected with, or recovered from COVID-19 were included in the dataset. Where available, HLA class I and class II types were taken from metadata supplied by the sample provider and were not determined by assay-based typing. The repertoires were released in a freely available public database intended as a resource for research on the immune response to SARS-CoV-2. General study outcomes and caveats: Clinical and demographic metadata were provided uncurated, with the amount varying by source and participant.

The immunoSEQ Assay, a bias-controlled multiplex PCR, was used to amplify TCRbeta CDR3 regions from genomic DNA. Concerning the study's data processing: Within the assay, amplification of reference gene primers was used to estimate how many nucleated cells each sample contained. Sequence reads were collapsed and filtered to measure the absolute abundance of every unique TCRbeta CDR3 rearrangement. Productive Simpson clonality was computed per sample as the square root of Simpson's diversity index over productive rearrangements. What TCRdb holds here is the immuneACCESS table cut down to in-frame rearrangements. Part of the clones is not present; checked against another copy, under half of the missing clones reflect an unresolved V gene, and the others are unexplained. V, J and clone size are those of that table, while D and trimming were read from the DNA. Across this sample there are under 150,000 clones, with about 84% seen only once. The ten largest clones take up about an eighth of the sample.

Including the terminal cysteine and phenylalanine, the CDR3 comprises 15 residues. The kept DNA is CDR3 alone, 45 bases in frame from the first base. Trimming takes 4 bases from V and 1 base from J, and the germline ends sit 14 bases apart. Via the germline V gene, CDR1 is SGDLS and CDR2 YYNGEE. Whole blood was collected in K2EDTA tubes by collaborating institutions according to the institutions' own protocols. Collaborator samples were shipped for TCRbeta analysis as frozen whole blood, isolated PBMCs, or DNA extracted from either sample type. As concerns this clone: Which antigen it targets is not known. Base qualities were left out, and no much larger clone turns up one base away.

The sequence links TRBV9 to TRBJ1-1; a weak D assignment points to TRBD1 (5 bases agree). This receptor was identified in a man aged 55-75 years with active or convalescent COVID-19. Sequences were obtained from peripheral blood. The DNA sequence follows: TGTGCCAGCAGCCCCCGGGACTATGGGAACACTGAAGCTTTCTTT. Its product reads: CASSPRDYGNTEAFF.